This T cell receptor (beta chain) derives from a study of cytomegalovirus exposure and HLA in healthy donors (dated by TCRdb to 2015 to 2018). Background on the whole study: According to an earlier analysis of a few hundred of the donors, roughly 180 million T cells yielded some 120 million unique TCR beta sequences and about 300 Gb of sequence data. About 300 gigabases of sequencing data and 80 million or so unique TCR sequences were included in an early release covering around 600 HLA-typed donors. Of the approximately 400 genotyped donors, about 80% fell in the genetic ancestry cluster associated with self-reported Caucasian donors. The study was designed to test whether signatures of past pathogen exposure could be identified by cataloging public T cell receptors. The study used immunosequencing to profile the T cell repertoires of 666 subjects and linked those repertoires to cytomegalovirus serostatus. A separate validation cohort of approximately 130 different subjects was used in addition to the roughly 720-subject first cohort. To predict cytomegalovirus infection status, the study brought together high-throughput TCR immunosequencing, statistical association of individual TCRs with disease status, and machine learning. To study patterns of TCR occurrence, a later analysis re-analyzed previously published TCR beta repertoires from just over 650 donors and added high-resolution HLA genotyping. Rather than using new phenotypic data, the later analysis identified candidate immune exposures from TCR beta sequences and from how often those sequences occurred across donors. In an earlier analysis of 587 of the donors, high-throughput TCR beta sequencing was used to judge whether each TCR beta V gene segment behaved as functional or pseudogenic. Donor age, sex, ethnicity and CMV serostatus were collected together with the repertoire data. A later genetic analysis took genome-wide SNP genotypes for about 65% of the 666 donors and used that subset as a discovery cohort. Every discovery cohort repertoire had been produced on one sequencing platform. Both class I and class II loci were covered by HLA typing, at four-digit resolution. The number of typed donors differed by locus: about 629-630 for A, B, C, DRB1 and DQB1; about 520 for DQA1; some 590 for DPA1; and some 450 for DPB1. Because of strong linkage in the cohort, a few DR-DQ haplotypes were treated as single units for association and clustering. On average, 235,054 unique TCR beta nucleotide sequences were sequenced per donor among more than 350 genotyped donors of the cohort, with 15% to 20% of those sequences being non-productive. General study outcomes and caveats: In a later analysis, TCR association rates were found to vary across HLA loci, with the most associated TCRs seen for DRB1 alleles and the fewest for HLA-C alleles. In a later analysis, most CMV-associated TCR beta chains were found to appear HLA-restricted, with HLA associations seemingly driven largely by CMV exposure. According to a later genetic analysis, donors in an Asian-associated ancestry cluster had fewer N-insertions in productive TCRs than the roughly 700-donor mean. A later analysis reported that several top co-occurrence clusters appeared linked to parvovirus B19, influenza, CMV and Epstein-Barr virus. Assigning TCR associations to individual alleles was difficult when HLA alleles, especially DR and DQ, strongly co-occurred. Because the 87-base-pair reads could not distinguish some IMGT-functional V segments, including TRBV6-2 and TRBV6-3, those segments were excluded. The classifier was reported to diagnose cytomegalovirus status with high specificity and sensitivity in both the original and validation cohorts. This cohort had only TCR beta chains sequenced, and the lack of alpha or paired-chain data limited which features could be detected. Linkage disequilibrium might explain the correlated functional status among segregating V segments, but an unknown experimental factor could not be excluded. Because HLA typing was missing for some donors at each locus, association tests included only the typed subset. Specific HLA alleles were associated with 15,000 to 20,000 TCR beta sequences at a false discovery rate of 0.05 in a later analysis. Across donors, most TCR sequences were observed very rarely, whereas some public TCRs were present in many individuals. The sequencing pipeline was judged likely to have produced a cluster of highly shared sequence variants as a technical artifact. In vitro tests confirmed that a few of the cytomegalovirus-associated TCR beta chains recognize cytomegalovirus antigens. In a later genetic analysis, a missense DCLRE1C variant was associated with V-gene and J-gene trimming of TCR beta chains, and the association was replicated in an independent cohort. Immune exposure information for the cohort was limited to CMV serostatus. Presence/absence analyses assumed roughly uniform sequencing depth across donors, an assumption that may not hold. According to the authors, the approach could potentially be generalized to other disease states and immunological phenotypes. Roughly 17 rarely observed V segments, including chromosome 9 orphons, were excluded from the earlier analysis of approximately 600 of the donors because counts were too low. A total of 150 to 200 TCR beta chains were listed by the study as associated with cytomegalovirus. In an earlier analysis of approximately 590 of the donors, most TCR beta V segments appeared in productive rearrangements about 87% or about 30% of the time, broadly matching IMGT annotations. In a later analysis, HLA-associated TCR beta chains showed more clonal expansion and lower generation probabilities than non-associated chains that were equally common. A further reported finding was that TCR beta sequences accurately predicted the HLA-A and HLA-B alleles for most subjects in the first cohort.

Including the terminal cysteine and phenylalanine, the CDR3 comprises 15 residues. CDR3 DNA is the only sequence kept; it has 45 bases, read in frame from the first base. CDR1 and CDR2 are read off the germline V gene as MNHEY and SVGAGI. V is cut back by 3 bases and J by 3 bases, with 3 bases in the junction unmatched. Concerning this clone: Its antigen is unknown. No base-level quality is on record; no much larger clone is a single base apart.

The cohort comprised some 700 healthy bone marrow donors. Cohort members were all nominally healthy when sampled, although unrecorded immune exposures were likely present. The donor tested CMV seropositive, placing the donor among the 289 seropositive members of the cohort. A peripheral blood sample was provided by each donor, and peripheral blood mononuclear cells were used for TCR beta sequencing. Genomic DNA was extracted from the blood cell samples with the Qiagen DNeasy Blood Extraction Kit. The method behind the library was the immunoSEQ multiplex PCR assay. For the multiplex PCR, a mixture combining 60 forward primers for TCR Vbeta segments and 13 reverse primers for TCR Jbeta segments was used. The CDR3 region of rearranged TCR beta genes was amplified from genomic DNA by a multiplex PCR assay. On the Illumina HiSeq System, the amplified TCR beta libraries were sequenced as 87-base-pair reads. On the authors' methods: A later analysis tallied roughly 80 million unique TCR beta chains across the roughly 610 repertoires, and around 10 million of those chains were shared by two or more donors. A nearest-neighbor algorithm error-corrected the raw reads and collapsed the reads into unique sequences, merging closely related sequences to remove PCR and sequencing errors. Alignment of CDR3 sequences to IMGT reference sequences was used to assign V, D and J gene segments. For a sequence to be retained, a match of at least six nucleotides to both a V gene segment and a J gene segment was required. A rearrangement counted as productive if the CDR3 had no stop codons and remained in frame with V and J, and every other rearrangement counted as non-productive. CDR3 was defined by IMGT convention, running from the second conserved V-encoded cysteine to the conserved J-encoded phenylalanine. The earlier analysis of 500 to 600 of the donors excluded sequences that lacked an unambiguous match to a single V gene segment. In an earlier analysis of around 590 of the donors, a V segment was called functional when productive rearrangements were above 56.7%, and segregating when the standard deviation between donors exceeded 5%. A statistical classification framework was developed to diagnose cytomegalovirus status using the catalog of TCR beta chain sequences. In a later analysis, V and J genes were assigned by comparing TCR nucleotide sequences against IMGT/GENE-DB human TR gene sequences. The TCRdist pipeline was used in a later analysis to assign CDR3 sequences and most-parsimonious VDJ recombination scenarios. In a later analysis, every TCR beta chain was defined by the combination of its CDR3 amino acid sequence and its V-gene family, and reads without a unique V-gene family were dropped. As a way to deal with suspected cross-contamination and a sequencing artifact, a later analysis dropped roughly 620 nucleotide sequences that were highly shared and had low generation probability. In a later analysis, a clonal expansion index was calculated for each public chain from normalized within-repertoire ranks of inferred template counts. A later analysis computed generation probabilities with a VDJ recombination model fitted to out-of-frame rearrangements, and checked the results against IGoR. In a later analysis, TCR-TCR, TCR-HLA and TCR-CMV co-occurrence was scored with hypergeometric tests, and a repertoire-size bias correction was applied to TCR pairs. To estimate false discovery rates, a later analysis permuted the HLA or CMV assignments 20 times. In a later analysis, co-occurring TCRs were grouped with DBSCAN, and TCRdist sequence similarity was added when clustering was performed within HLA-allele-positive subsets. Repertoires with fewer than 30,000 or more than 120,000 public chains were left out of co-occurrence clustering, as were about five repertoires with anomalous nucleotide sharing. The table was pulled from immuneACCESS by TCRdb, which kept in-frame rearrangements only. Such tables lose some clones; where checked, under half of the loss comes from unresolved V genes, and the rest has no known cause. That table furnishes V, J and clone size, whereas the DNA furnished D and trimming. The sample table shows about 140,000 clones, and about three quarters are seen once. The ten largest account for around 1.3% of the sample.

This TCR derives from a male donor in good health and CMV-seropositive. Rearrangement joined TRBV6-5 to TRBJ2-1, with 9 middle bases fitting TRBD1. The sample taken for sequencing was PBMCs. At the DNA level, the sequence is TGTGCCAGCAGTTATTTGGGACAGGGCTACAATGAGCAGTTCTTC. The resulting protein is CASSYLGQGYNEQFF.